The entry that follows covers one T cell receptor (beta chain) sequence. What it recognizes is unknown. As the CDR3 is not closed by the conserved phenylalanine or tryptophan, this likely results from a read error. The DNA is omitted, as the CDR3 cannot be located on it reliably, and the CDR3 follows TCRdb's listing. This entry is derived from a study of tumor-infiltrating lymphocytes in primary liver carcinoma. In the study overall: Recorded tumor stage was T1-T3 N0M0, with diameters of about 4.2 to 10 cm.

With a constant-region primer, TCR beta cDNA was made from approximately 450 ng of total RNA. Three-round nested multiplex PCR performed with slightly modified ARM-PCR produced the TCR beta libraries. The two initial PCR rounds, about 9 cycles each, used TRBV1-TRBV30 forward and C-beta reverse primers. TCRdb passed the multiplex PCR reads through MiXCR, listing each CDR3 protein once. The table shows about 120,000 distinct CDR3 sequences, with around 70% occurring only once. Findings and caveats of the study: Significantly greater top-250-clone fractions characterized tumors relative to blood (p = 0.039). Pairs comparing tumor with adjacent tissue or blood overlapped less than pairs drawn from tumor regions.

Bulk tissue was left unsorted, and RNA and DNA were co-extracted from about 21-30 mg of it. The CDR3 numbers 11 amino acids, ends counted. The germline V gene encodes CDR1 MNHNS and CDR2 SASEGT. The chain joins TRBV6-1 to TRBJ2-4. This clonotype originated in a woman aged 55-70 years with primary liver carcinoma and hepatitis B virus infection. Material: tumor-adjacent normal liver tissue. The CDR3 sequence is CATAAKNIQYL.